Following are 14 T cell receptor beta chains from one sample sequenced in a study of regulatory T cells in long-lasting Graves disease. Regarding time point: newly diagnosed GD, antithyroid drugs for less than 3 months. The authors made the TCR library using RNA they extracted from PBMCs. For TCR beta, libraries came from iRepertoire HTBI primers and Arm-PCR of CDR3 regions. One entry per CDR3 protein, called by TCRdb with MiXCR from the multiplex PCR reads. The repertoire consists of more than 400,000 distinct CDR3 sequences, with around 15% occurring once and the leading ten covering 9% to 15%. The same data also went into a second study, on T cells in Graves' hyperthyroidism and ophthalmopathy.

Material: peripheral blood mononuclear cells (PBMCs), obtained at new diagnosis, from a patient treated with antithyroid drugs. The receptors come from a man aged 40-50 years with Graves disease.

This clonotype was counted between two and nine times. The CDR3 DNA follows: TGCAGTGCTAAACCAGTCTCTTTGGGCTCCTACGAGCAGTACTTC. Its translation: CSAKPVSLGSYEQYF. The chain is built from TRBV20-1 and TRBJ2-7; D gene ambiguous. CDR1 and CDR2 (germline): DFQATT, SNEGSKA (reference sequence). V was clipped by 4 bases and J by 0 bases, with 16 bases between them. This CDR3 contains 15 residues.

V is TRBV15 and J is TRBJ1-1; no clear D. CDR3 length equals 13 residues. The germline V and J ends were trimmed by 1 base and 2 bases, with 5 bases remaining between them. CDR1 is LNHNV and CDR2 is YYDKDF in the germline V gene (reference sequence). CDR3 loop: CATSRASNTEAFF. The CDR3 DNA follows: TGTGCCACCAGCAGAGCGAGTAACACTGAAGCTTTCTTT.

This clonotype was detected a few times. The chain couples TRBV6-1 to TRBJ1-4, with 7 bases lining up with TRBD1. Germline lookup yields CDR1 MNHNS and CDR2 SASEGT. The CDR3 consists of 12 residues. V shed 6 bases, J shed 10 bases, and the junction held 5 bases outside the gene matches. The CDR3 protein is CASSTGDRKLFF. The CDR3 nucleotides read TGTGCCAGCAGCACAGGGGATAGAAAACTGTTTTTT.

V and J are TRBV19 and TRBJ2-3; TRBD2 matches at 7 bases. This CDR3 spans 17 amino acids. J lost 1 base, V lost 5 bases, and 12 bases had no gene match. Germline assignment: CDR1 LNHDA and CDR2 SQIVND (reference sequence). The CDR3 coding sequence is TGTGCCAGTAGTTCCTCCGCGGCTAGCGGAGGCACAGATACGCAGTATTTT. Protein product: CASSSSAASGGTDTQYF.

This clonotype showed up many times. This chain uses TRBV5-1 with TRBJ2-2; 10 positions match TRBD2. The CDR3 is 14 residues long. Germline trimming cut 4 bases from V and 5 bases from J; bases unmatched to any gene: 2. The germline gives CDR1 SGHRS, CDR2 YFSETQ. CDR3 sequence: CASSPGLATGELFF. CDR3 DNA: TGCGCCAGCAGCCCGGGACTAGCGACCGGGGAGCTGTTTTTT.

On this clonotype itself: A far larger clone is a single base away, which makes a read error likely. The gene calls are TRBV5-1 and TRBJ2-7, with 9 positions matching TRBD2. Germline CDR1 reads SGHRS; CDR2 reads YFSETQ. The CDR3 consists of 16 residues. After removal of 3 bases from V and 7 bases from J, the junction contained 14 bases not matched to a gene. The CDR3 sequence: CASSSEGGRAYNEQYF. The CDR3 DNA follows: TGCGCCAGCAGCTCGGAAGGCGGGAGGGCCTACAATGAGCAGTACTTC.

The genes are TRBV6-1 and TRBJ2-7; 9 bases are a match to TRBD2. V shed 5 bases, J shed 3 bases, and the junction held 11 bases outside the gene matches. This CDR3 region has 16 residues. Per the germline V gene, CDR1 is MNHNS and CDR2 is SASEGT. CDR3 amino acids: CASSPRGSGSFYEQYF. The CDR3 DNA reads as TGTGCCAGCAGTCCCCGAGGTAGCGGGAGTTTCTACGAGCAGTACTTC.

This clonotype appeared a few times. The chain carries TRBV15 and TRBJ2-3, with 7 bases that match TRBD2. Trimming took 1 base from V and 1 from J; bases not matched to a gene: 5. Germline CDR1 reads LNHNV; CDR2 reads YYDKDF (reference sequence). The CDR3 is 16 residues long. As DNA, the CDR3 is TGTGCCACCAGCAGAGTGCAGCGGGACGGCACAGATACGCAGTATTTT. Its protein is CATSRVQRDGTDTQYF.

The count of this clonotype is one. A much larger clonotype is one base distant, so this may be a read error. The chain combines TRBV3-1 with TRBJ1-1; D may be TRBD1 (5 bases). This CDR3 comprises 14 residues. Germline V CDR1 and CDR2: LGHDT, YNNKEL (reference sequence). V was trimmed by 8 bases and J by 3 bases, leaving 16 bases between them. The CDR3 sequence: CASGPIQGYTEAFF. CDR3 coding DNA: TGTGCCAGCGGCCCAATTCAGGGATACACTGAAGCTTTCTTT.

This clonotype was observed a few times. The CDR3 DNA sequence: TGTGCCAGCAGCTTAGCTCTGGGACTGAACTCTGGAAACACCATATATTTT. This gives the protein CASSLALGLNSGNTIYF. V usage is TRBV11-3 and J usage is TRBJ1-3, with D perhaps matching TRBD1 (5 bases). The CDR3 runs to 17 residues. Per germline, CDR1 SGHNT and CDR2 YENEEA. Trimming cost V 1 base and J 0 bases, with 13 bases left between them.

CDR3 coding DNA: TGCGCCAGCAGCCATCGACTAGCGGGAGACTACGAGCAGTACTTC. Protein sequence: CASSHRLAGDYEQYF. J is TRBJ2-7 and V is TRBV4-1, with 12 bases matching TRBD2. This CDR3 comprises 15 residues. Germline V gene data show CDR1 as MGHRA and CDR2 as YSYEKL. V lost 3 bases to trimming and J lost 3 bases; unmatched junction nucleotides: 3.

This clonotype was recorded a few times. The J gene is TRBJ2-1, the V gene TRBV7-9, with D possibly TRBD2 on 5 matching bases. The V end was cut by 6 bases, the J end by 4 bases, with 13 bases between. CDR1 and CDR2 (germline): SEHNR, FQNEAQ (reference sequence). The CDR3 spans 14 residues. CDR3 protein: CASSGERDYNEQFF. CDR3 bases: TGTGCCAGCAGTGGCGAGAGGGATTACAATGAGCAGTTCTTC. Variable domain in full (rest from reference TRBV7-9 and TRBJ2-1): DTGVSQNPRHKITKRGQNVTFRCDPISEHNRLYWYRQTLGQGPEFLTYFQNEAQLEKSRLLSDRFSAERPKGSFSTLEIQRTEQGDSAMYLCASSGERDYNEQFFGPGTRLTVL.

This clonotype was detected many times. The chain combines TRBV11-2 with TRBJ1-3; unclear D gene. CDR1 and CDR2 from the germline V gene are SGHAT and FQNNGV. Trimming cost V 0 bases and J 4 bases, with 4 bases left between them. This CDR3 is 13 amino acids long. The CDR3 loop is CASSLEAGNTIYF. The CDR3 DNA is TGTGCCAGCAGCTTAGAGGCGGGAAACACCATATATTTT. Using reference TRBV11-2 and TRBJ1-3 for the parts outside the CDR3, the full variable domain is EAGVAQSPRYKIIEKRQSVAFWCNPISGHATLYWYQQILGQGPKLLIQFQNNGVVDDSQLPKDRFSAERLKGVDSTLKIQPAKLEDSAVYLCASSLEAGNTIYFGEGSWLTVV.

This clonotype was observed at least ten times. CDR3 nucleotide sequence: TGTGCCAGCAGCCAAGAACAGGTGAACACTGAAGCTTTCTTT. Residues: CASSQEQVNTEAFF. The chain combines TRBV3-1 with TRBJ1-1; D might be TRBD1 (5 bases). CDR1 is LGHDT and CDR2 is YNNKEL in the germline V gene (reference sequence). The length of the CDR3 is 14 residues. Trimming took off 0 bases at V and 0 bases at J, with 5 bases between the two ends.